The 25 T cell receptor beta chains given below trace back to one sample, sequenced in a study of CD8 T cells in Susac syndrome. RNA, at about 0.5 to 1 ug, was reverse transcribed with random hexamers. Via MiXCR, TCRdb re-called the immunoSEQ multiplex PCR reads, giving one row per CDR3 protein. The profile shows 150,000 to 200,000 distinct CDR3 sequences, just under 95% of them singletons. The specimen was CD8+ T cells from PBMCs. These receptors were taken from a human donor with Susac syndrome.

The chain recombines TRBV5-1 with TRBJ2-7, with no clear D. The germline V gene encodes CDR1 SGHRS and CDR2 YFSETQ. The CDR3 extends over 13 amino acids. V lost 2 bases and J 5 bases, leaving 11 bases between the germline ends. DNA of the CDR3: TGCGCCAGCAGCTTCGAGGACGAGGACGAGCAGTACTTC. The encoded protein is CASSFEDEDEQYF.

As DNA, the CDR3 is TGTGCCAGCAGCCGCACCCCCGCGGGAGGAAATACGCAGTATTTT. It is translated as CASSRTPAGGNTQYF. The V gene is TRBV6-2 or TRBV6-3, the J gene TRBJ2-3, with 8 bases fitting TRBD2. Germline trimming cut 6 bases from V and 7 bases from J; bases unmatched to any gene: 12. The germline V gene has CDR1 MNHEY and CDR2 SVGEGT. This CDR3 contains 15 residues.

This clonotype was seen only once. This may come from a read error, since a much larger clone is one base off. CDR3 DNA sequence: TGTGCCAGCAGCTTAGTACAGACCTACGAGCAGTACTTC. Its translation: CASSLVQTYEQYF. V and J are TRBV7-9 and TRBJ2-7; D is unresolved. Trimming took off 1 base at V and 2 bases at J, with 6 bases between the two ends. This CDR3 has 13 amino acids. The germline V gene encodes CDR1 SEHNR and CDR2 FQNEAQ (reference sequence).

CDR3 amino acids: CASSQGTVKSPLHF. The CDR3 DNA reads TGTGCCAGCAGCCAAGGGACCGTCAAATCACCCCTCCACTTT. This chain links TRBV3-1 with TRBJ1-6; D is unclear. V was trimmed by 1 base and J by 10 bases, leaving 11 bases between them. The CDR3 is 14 residues long. The germline V gene has CDR1 LGHDT and CDR2 YNNKEL (reference sequence).

The V and J genes are TRBV7-2 and TRBJ2-7; the match to TRBD2 covers 7 bases. After removal of 3 bases from V and 0 bases from J, the junction contained 2 bases not matched to a gene. Germline CDR1 reads SGHTA; CDR2 reads FQGNSA. CDR3 length equals 14 residues. CDR3 sequence: CASSFLAVSYEQYF. The CDR3 nucleotides are TGTGCCAGCAGCTTTCTAGCGGTCTCCTACGAGCAGTACTTC.

V and J are TRBV19 and TRBJ2-4; weak D call: TRBD2 (6 bases). V lost 4 bases and J 9 bases, leaving 16 bases between the germline ends. CDR1 LNHDA and CDR2 SQIVND come from the germline V gene (reference sequence). This CDR3 contains 14 residues. CDR3 DNA: TGTGCCAGTAGTAGCAGGACTCCCGGGGGCATTCAGTACTTC. It specifies CASSSRTPGGIQYF.

The genes are TRBV5-1 and TRBJ2-5, with 11 bases matching TRBD2. Unmatched junction bases numbered 15, after V lost 4 bases and J lost 4 bases. Germline loops: CDR1 SGHRS, CDR2 YFSETQ. The CDR3 has 18 residues. CDR3 protein: CASSGGLAARTRRETQYF. The CDR3 DNA is TGCGCCAGCAGCGGGGGACTAGCGGCCCGAACCAGACGAGAGACCCAGTACTTC.

V gene TRBV20-1 combines with J gene TRBJ1-2; D is unresolved. The V gene's germline CDR1 is DFQATT and CDR2 SNEGSKA (reference sequence). V was clipped by 3 bases and J by 2 bases, with 13 bases between them. The CDR3 runs 14 residues. The CDR3 loop reads CSASSAGGNYGYTF. The CDR3 nucleotides read TGCAGTGCTAGTTCTGCCGGCGGAAACTATGGCTACACCTTC.

The rearrangement uses TRBV5-1 and TRBJ2-7, with D tentatively TRBD1 or TRBD2 (5 bases each). Germline V gene lookup returns CDR1 SGHRS and CDR2 YFSETQ. The CDR3 is 12 residues long. V shed 2 bases and J shed 7 bases, with 10 bases lying between them. In DNA, the CDR3 is TGCGCCAGCAGCTTCAATGGGGGTGAGCAGTACTTC. Translation gives CASSFNGGEQYF. The variable domain in full, with the rest retrieved from reference TRBV5-1 and TRBJ2-7, is KAGVTQTPRYLIKTRGQQVTLSCSPISGHRSVSWYQQTPGQGLQFLFEYFSETQRNKGNFPGRFSGRQFSNSRSEMNVSTLELGDSALYLCASSFNGGEQYFGPGTRLTVT.

The chain is built from TRBV13 and TRBJ1-4; D gene uncertain. Trimming shortened V by 5 bases and J by 5 bases, and 15 bases separated the two germline ends. CDR1 PRHDT and CDR2 FYEKMQ come from the germline V gene (reference sequence). This CDR3 region has 15 residues. The CDR3 region is CASSARRVENEKLFF. The CDR3, as DNA: TGTGCCAGCAGCGCAAGGAGGGTCGAAAATGAAAAACTGTTTTTT.

The chain is built from TRBV24-1 and TRBJ2-2; D is uncertain. The CDR3 loop spans 12 amino acids. Germline CDR1 is KGHDR and CDR2 is SFDVKD. The ends were cut back, 5 bases at V and 6 bases at J, with 6 bases in the middle. CDR3 bases: TGTGCCACCAGTGTAGGGCCCGGGGAGCTGTTTTTT. This sequence encodes CATSVGPGELFF.

The chain joins TRBV9 to TRBJ1-1; D call uncertain. Trimming pared 0 bases from V and 2 bases from J, leaving 11 bases between. CDR3 length equals 15 residues. Germline V CDR1 and CDR2: SGDLS, YYNGEE. The CDR3 DNA is TGTGCCAGCAGCGTAGGCTTAGGACCCAACACTGAAGCTTTCTTT. This sequence encodes CASSVGLGPNTEAFF.

The chain couples TRBV21-1 to TRBJ2-1; the table calls TRBD2, which could not be checked here. TRBV21-1 represents a pseudogene. The CDR3 is 16 residues long. The CDR3 nucleotides read TGTGCCAGCAGCAAAGAGGGCGGGAGGGGTGCGAATGAGCAGTTCTTC. It codes for CASSKEGGRGANEQFF.

This clonotype was seen a few times. The V gene is TRBV12-3 or TRBV12-4, the J gene TRBJ1-5, with unresolved D. The germline V and J ends were trimmed by 3 bases and 3 bases, with 6 bases remaining between them. CDR3 length: 13 amino acids. The chain's CDR3 is CASSLGNNQPQHF. The CDR3, as DNA: TGTGCCAGCAGTTTGGGGAACAATCAGCCCCAGCATTTT.

The gene calls are TRBV19 and TRBJ2-7, with 8 nucleotides matching TRBD2. Germline CDR1 reads LNHDA; CDR2 reads SQIVND (reference sequence). CDR3 length: 14 amino acids. Germline trimming cut 6 bases from V and 0 bases from J; bases unmatched to any gene: 4. In DNA form, the CDR3 reads TGTGCCAGTAGATCTAGCGGGTTCTCCTACGAGCAGTACTTC. Translation gives CASRSSGFSYEQYF.

The chain employs TRBV6-2 or TRBV6-3 and TRBJ1-5; D not resolved. CDR3 size: 14 residues. Trimming removed 6 bases from V and 3 bases from J, with 12 bases in between. Germline lookup yields CDR1 MNHEY and CDR2 SVGEGT. CDR3 amino acids: CASRAGGPNQPQHF. In DNA, the CDR3 is TGTGCCAGCAGGGCCGGAGGGCCCAATCAGCCCCAGCATTTT.

The rearrangement uses TRBV12-3 or TRBV12-4 and TRBJ2-3; 9 bases align to TRBD2. V lost 2 bases and J lost 3; bases outside the gene matches: 3. The CDR3 is made up of 15 amino acids. The CDR3 here is CASSLLAGQTDTQYF. In nucleotides, the CDR3 is TGTGCCAGCAGTTTACTAGCGGGGCAGACAGATACGCAGTATTTT.

Comment on this clonotype: One junction end does not reproduce the germline sequence, and a read error may be involved. The genes are TRBV19 and TRBJ1-5; no clear D gene. Per the germline V gene, CDR1 is LNHDA and CDR2 is SQIVND (reference sequence). The CDR3 spans 12 residues. CDR3 nucleotides: TGTGCCAGTAGTCTAGAGTTTCAGCCCCAGCATTTT. Encoded protein: CASSLEFQPQHF.

The chain is built from TRBV15 and TRBJ1-2; TRBD1 might be the D (5 bases). CDR3 length: 14 amino acids. Germline V lookup: CDR1 LNHNV, CDR2 YYDKDF (reference sequence). V was clipped by 5 bases and J by 7 bases, with 17 bases between them. The CDR3 DNA follows: TGTGCCACCAGCGGAGGCGGGGCAGGGTCTGGCTACACCTTC. Translating gives CATSGGGAGSGYTF.

The chain carries TRBV6-2 or TRBV6-3 and TRBJ2-4; no definite D call. Per germline, CDR1 MNHEY and CDR2 SVGEGT. V was shortened by 2 bases and J by 5 bases, with 4 bases between the two germline ends. CDR3 length equals 12 residues. CDR3 nucleotides: TGTGCCAGCAGTTACCCGGAAAACATTCAGTACTTC. This codes for CASSYPENIQYF.

The rearrangement uses TRBV14 and TRBJ1-5, with D maybe TRBD1 (5 bases). Trimming stripped 3 bases from V and 4 bases from J, with 16 bases between. Germline assignment: CDR1 SGHDN and CDR2 FVKESK. The CDR3 runs to 16 residues. This CDR3 reads CASSHPRTRGNQPQHF. CDR3 DNA sequence: TGTGCCAGCAGCCACCCAAGGACGAGGGGTAATCAGCCCCAGCATTTT.

This chain uses TRBV9 with TRBJ2-7, with no clear D. Germline CDR1 is SGDLS and CDR2 is YYNGEE. The V and J ends lost 0 bases and 5 bases respectively, with 12 bases between them. This CDR3 contains 14 residues. For the CDR3, the DNA is TGTGCCAGCAGCGTAGGGGGTTCCAGCAACGAGCAGTACTTC. Amino acid sequence: CASSVGGSSNEQYF.

V usage is TRBV6-2 or TRBV6-3 and J usage is TRBJ2-1; 9 bases align to TRBD2. The V segment lost 4 bases and the J segment 10 bases; nucleotides outside the gene matches: 14. This CDR3 comprises 16 residues. In germline, CDR1 is MNHEY, CDR2 SVGEGT. The CDR3 nucleotides read TGTGCCAGCAGTTCCCTCAGGGGTAGCGGGAGTCTGGAGCAGTTCTTC. It encodes CASSSLRGSGSLEQFF.

The chain combines TRBV7-8 with TRBJ2-1, with a tentative D call TRBD2 (6 bases). The CDR3 has 17 residues. CDR1 is SGHVS and CDR2 is FQNEAQ in the germline V gene. Trimming stripped 4 bases from V and 0 bases from J, with 16 bases between. CDR3 sequence (DNA): TGTGCCAGCAGCTATCCCCGGCGGGGTTCCTCCTACAATGAGCAGTTCTTC. Translated: CASSYPRRGSSYNEQFF.

For the CDR3, the DNA is TGTGCCAGCAGCTTAAGGGGTTGGCCTGAAGCTTTCTTT. Amino acids: CASSLRGWPEAFF. The V and J genes are TRBV13 and TRBJ1-1; D may be TRBD1 (5 bases). This CDR3 is 13 amino acids long. Trimming stripped 2 bases from V and 6 bases from J, with 10 bases between. Germline CDR1 reads PRHDT; CDR2 reads FYEKMQ (reference sequence).